This T cell receptor beta chain was recorded in a study of blood T cells in healthy people across ages. Study information: Using template switching, researchers captured about one barcoded beta molecule for each two T cells.

Alongside a J-beta primer mix, a sample-barcoded 5' primer served in a second PCR lasting roughly 6 to 11 cycles. TCRdb recomputed calls from the 5' RACE reads with MiXCR, one row per CDR3 protein. The profile shows some 1.7 million distinct CDR3 sequences, 28% of them singletons. At least 7 million PBMCs were isolated per sample. What was sequenced was blood. The sequence was obtained from a woman in her 30s in good health.

The CDR3, as DNA: TGTGCCAGCAGTTTAAATACAGGGGTGGGGACCCAGTACTTC. Its translation: CASSLNTGVGTQYF. The chain joins TRBV28 to TRBJ2-5; 7 nucleotides match TRBD1. V was pared by 2 bases and J by 7 bases, with 7 bases of the junction left unmatched. The length of the CDR3 is 14 residues. CDR1 and CDR2 (germline): MDHEN, SYDVKM.